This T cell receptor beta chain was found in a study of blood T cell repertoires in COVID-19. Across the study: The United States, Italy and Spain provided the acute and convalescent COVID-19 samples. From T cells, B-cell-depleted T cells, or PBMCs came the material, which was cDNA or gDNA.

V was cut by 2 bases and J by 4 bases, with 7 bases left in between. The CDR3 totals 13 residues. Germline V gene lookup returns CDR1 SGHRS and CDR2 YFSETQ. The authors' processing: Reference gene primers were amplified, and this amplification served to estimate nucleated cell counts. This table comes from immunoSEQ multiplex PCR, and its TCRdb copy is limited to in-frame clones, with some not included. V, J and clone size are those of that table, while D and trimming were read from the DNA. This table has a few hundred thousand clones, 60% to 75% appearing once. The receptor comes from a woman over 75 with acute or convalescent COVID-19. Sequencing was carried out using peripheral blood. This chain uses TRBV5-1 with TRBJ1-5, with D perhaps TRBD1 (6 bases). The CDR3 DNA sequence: TGCGCCAGCAGCTTAGGGACAAATCAGCCCCAGCATTTT. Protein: CASSLGTNQPQHF.